Below, 27 T cell receptor beta chains from the same sample are listed, as sequenced in a study of cytotoxic CD8 clonotypes in ibrutinib-treated CLL. The table came from immunoSEQ multiplex PCR; TCRdb's copy has only in-frame clones and leaves some out. The repertoire has 35,000 or so clones, 60% to 80% of them found once; the top ten carry 28%. This specimen was PBMCs, taken before ibrutinib treatment. The receptors were gathered from a human donor with chronic lymphocytic leukemia.

This chain uses TRBV4-1 with TRBJ2-7, with D maybe TRBD2 (5 bases). V lost 2 bases and J 6 bases, leaving 11 bases between the germline ends. CDR3 size: 13 residues. CDR1 and CDR2 (germline): MGHRA, YSYEKL. As DNA, the CDR3 is TGCGCCAGCAGCCAATGGACGGGATCCGAGCAGTACTTC. It codes for CASSQWTGSEQYF.

The chain has TRBV7-8 and TRBJ1-1; D unclear. With 3 bases removed from V and 0 bases from J, the gap between germline ends came to 8 bases. The CDR3 loop spans 14 amino acids. Germline-derived CDR1 and CDR2 are SGHVS and FQNEAQ. CDR3 sequence reads: CASSFQVMNTEAFF. Here the CDR3 DNA reads TGTGCCAGCAGCTTTCAGGTTATGAACACTGAAGCTTTCTTT.

The chain recombines TRBV13 with TRBJ1-1, with a weak D call TRBD1 (6 bases). Germline V lookup: CDR1 PRHDT, CDR2 FYEKMQ (reference sequence). V was pared by 5 bases and J by 12 bases, with 19 bases between. The length of the CDR3 is 13 residues. The CDR3 nucleotides read TGTGCCAGCAGCATAGCCGCAGGGGTAGAGTCTTTCTTT. Amino acid sequence: CASSIAAGVESFF.

Worth noting for this clone: One end of the junction is discordant with germline, which a read error may explain. The chain recombines TRBV28 with TRBJ1-6; 8 bases are a match to TRBD1. The CDR3 runs 11 residues. Germline CDR1 is MDHEN and CDR2 is SYDVKM. The CDR3 sequence is CASSFGQGVEF. The CDR3, as DNA: TGTGCCAGCAGTTTTGGACAGGGCGTCGAGTTT.

This clone occurred a few times. Here the CDR3 DNA reads TGTGCCAGCAGCTTGGCGGGTAATTCACCCCTCCACTTT. This codes for CASSLAGNSPLHF. The chain couples TRBV7-2 to TRBJ1-6; no definite D call. The CDR3 length is 13 residues. V lost 3 bases and J lost 6, with 6 bases in between. Germline V gives CDR1 SGHTA, CDR2 FQGNSA.

The chain carries TRBV5-1 and TRBJ1-1; D is uncertain. Trimming left V 3 bases short and J 5 bases short, with 11 bases between. Germline V gene sequence: CDR1 SGHRS, CDR2 YFSETQ. This CDR3 spans 13 amino acids. The DNA for the CDR3 is TGCGCCAGCAGCTGGACTGAAGAAACTGAAGCTTTCTTT. It specifies CASSWTEETEAFF. Looking up the rest from reference TRBV5-1 and TRBJ1-1 gives the full variable domain: KAGVTQTPRYLIKTRGQQVTLSCSPISGHRSVSWYQQTPGQGLQFLFEYFSETQRNKGNFPGRFSGRQFSNSRSEMNVSTLELGDSALYLCASSWTEETEAFFGQGTRLTVV.

The rearrangement joins TRBV28 to TRBJ2-2; 15 nucleotides agree with TRBD2. CDR3 length equals 15 residues. The V gene end was trimmed by 8 bases and the J gene end by 4 bases; junction bases not matched to a gene: 2. Germline CDR1 reads MDHEN; CDR2 reads SYDVKM. In DNA form, the CDR3 reads TGTGCCAGCCGGACTAGCGGGGGGGCCACCGGGGAGCTGTTTTTT. Protein product: CASRTSGGATGELFF.

This chain joins TRBV2 and TRBJ1-1; D ambiguous. Trimming pared 1 base from V and 11 bases from J, leaving 11 bases between. The CDR3 covers 12 residues. Germline V gene sequence: CDR1 SNHLY, CDR2 FYNNEI. The CDR3 DNA sequence: TGTGCCAGCAGTGAAGGAGGAATCGATGCTTTCTTT. This translates into CASSEGGIDAFF.

The chain joins TRBV6-6 to TRBJ2-7; no clear D. With 5 bases removed from V and 0 bases from J, the gap between germline ends came to 14 bases. The CDR3 runs 15 residues. Per the germline V gene, CDR1 is MNHNY and CDR2 is SVGAGI (reference sequence). The CDR3 spells CASSRGGASSYEQYF. CDR3 nucleotide sequence: TGTGCCAGCAGTCGCGGTGGAGCGAGCTCCTACGAGCAGTACTTC.

The gene calls are TRBV5-1 and TRBJ1-4; maybe TRBD1 (5 bases). Trimming pared 1 base from V and 6 bases from J, leaving 13 bases between. The CDR3 consists of 15 residues. Per the germline V gene, CDR1 is SGHRS and CDR2 is YFSETQ. CDR3 sequence: CASSLIERGDEKLFF. The DNA of the CDR3 is TGCGCCAGCAGCTTGATAGAGAGGGGCGATGAAAAACTGTTTTTT.

The CDR3 DNA follows: TGTGCCAGTAGTATCTGGGCGGCGAACACCGGGGAGCTGTTTTTT. Translation: CASSIWAANTGELFF. The V gene is TRBV19, the J gene TRBJ2-2; D uncertain. The CDR3 is 15 residues long. The germline V gene has CDR1 LNHDA and CDR2 SQIVND (reference sequence). The V end lost 3 bases, the J end lost 0 bases, and 8 bases lay between the germline ends.

This clone appeared once. This chain uses TRBV7-8 with TRBJ2-3; D remains ambiguous. CDR3 length equals 16 residues. Germline CDR1 SGHVS, CDR2 FQNEAQ. The V end was cut by 5 bases, the J end by 3 bases, with 18 bases between. CDR3 coding DNA: TGTGCCAGCAGCCTACGACGCGGTTGGACGACAGATACGCAGTATTTT. It translates to CASSLRRGWTTDTQYF.

This clone was recorded many times. V and J are TRBV30 and TRBJ2-7, with D tentatively TRBD2 (5 bases). V was shortened by 0 bases and J by 3 bases, with 12 bases between the two germline ends. Germline V gene data show CDR1 as GTSNPN and CDR2 as SVGIG (reference sequence). The CDR3 totals 14 residues. CDR3 coding DNA: TGTGCCTGGAGTGTAGGAGGCAGTTTCTACGAGCAGTACTTC. This sequence encodes CAWSVGGSFYEQYF. The full variable domain, completed using reference TRBV30 and TRBJ2-7, is SQTIHQWPATLVQPVGSPLSLECTVEGTSNPNLYWYRQAAGRGLQLLFYSVGIGQISSEVPQNLSASRPQDRQFILSSKKLLLSDSGFYLCAWSVGGSFYEQYFGPGTRLTVT.

The CDR3 sequence is CASSLGQGPREKLFF. The CDR3, as DNA: TGTGCCAGCAGCTTAGGACAGGGGCCACGTGAAAAACTGTTTTTT. The chain recombines TRBV7-9 with TRBJ1-4, with 8 bases matching TRBD1. Germline assignment: CDR1 SEHNR and CDR2 FQNEAQ (reference sequence). The CDR3 length is 15 residues. V was pared by 1 base and J by 7 bases, with 5 bases of the junction left unmatched.

This clone was seen a handful of times. The chain recombines TRBV7-9 with TRBJ1-5; the D is unclear. The V gene lost 1 base and the J gene lost 6 bases, with 7 bases spanning the gap. Looked up from germline, CDR1 is SEHNR and CDR2 is FQNEAQ (reference sequence). This CDR3 is 13 amino acids long. As DNA, the CDR3 is TGTGCCAGCAGCTTAGAGTCGGGTCAGCCCCAGCATTTT. Protein sequence: CASSLESGQPQHF.

The rearrangement joins TRBV5-1 to TRBJ1-2, with D hard to call. Germline V gene lookup returns CDR1 SGHRS and CDR2 YFSETQ. Trimming stripped 4 bases from V and 4 bases from J, with 11 bases between. The CDR3 is 13 residues long. The CDR3 DNA reads TGCGCCAGCAGCCTAGCGGGGATCTATGGCTACACCTTC. Amino acid sequence: CASSLAGIYGYTF.

The chain employs TRBV7-2 and TRBJ2-7; TRBD1 matches 10 bases. The CDR3 is 19 residues long. V lost 1 base, J lost 0 bases, and 12 bases stayed unmatched. The germline gives CDR1 SGHTA, CDR2 FQGNSA. The DNA for the CDR3 is TGTGCCAGCAGCTTAGGAATTCCGGGACAGGGGAGTGCCTCCTACGAGCAGTACTTC. This encodes CASSLGIPGQGSASYEQYF.

Within the sample, this clone is medium-sized (0.01 to 0.1%). The rearrangement uses TRBV28 and TRBJ1-2; TRBD1 is a possible D gene (5 bases). The CDR3 contains 12 residues. Germline V gives CDR1 MDHEN, CDR2 SYDVKM. V lost 3 bases and J lost 4, with 6 bases in between. CDR3 protein: CASSFGGYGYTF. The DNA for the CDR3 is TGTGCCAGCAGTTTTGGGGGCTATGGCTACACCTTC.

J is TRBJ2-3 and V is TRBV13; D is possibly TRBD2 (6 bases). Germline V gene data show CDR1 as PRHDT and CDR2 as FYEKMQ (reference sequence). Deletions cut 3 bases from V and 2 bases from J, with 12 bases between. The CDR3 runs to 15 residues. The CDR3 DNA is TGTGCCAGCAGCTTTAGCGGTCCCCTCACAGATACGCAGTATTTT. Encoded protein: CASSFSGPLTDTQYF.

The rearrangement joins TRBV19 to TRBJ2-1, with a possible D match to TRBD1 (6 bases). The CDR3 is made up of 16 amino acids. Germline V gene lookup returns CDR1 LNHDA and CDR2 SQIVND (reference sequence). The V gene lost 5 bases and the J gene lost 7 bases, with 21 bases spanning the gap. The CDR3 DNA is TGTGCCAGTAGTGCCCAGGGGCCTCCTACTGAGAATGAGCAGTTCTTC. Translation gives CASSAQGPPTENEQFF.

This sequence joins TRBV13 and TRBJ1-3, with a tentative D call TRBD1 (5 bases). The ends were cut back, 2 bases at V and 0 bases at J, with 8 bases in the middle. CDR3 length equals 15 residues. Germline V gives CDR1 PRHDT, CDR2 FYEKMQ (reference sequence). The CDR3 spells CASSLQGSSGNTIYF. The CDR3 coding sequence is TGTGCCAGCAGCTTACAGGGTAGCTCTGGAAACACCATATATTTT.

This clone was detected only a few times. The V and J genes are TRBV5-1 and TRBJ2-7; D perhaps matches TRBD1 (7 bases). The CDR3 spans 13 residues. V was shortened by 4 bases and J by 5 bases, with 13 bases between the two germline ends. The V gene's germline CDR1 is SGHRS and CDR2 YFSETQ. The CDR3 loop is CASSGGTADEQYF. CDR3 bases: TGCGCCAGCAGCGGGGGGACAGCAGACGAGCAGTACTTC.

This clone appeared a single time. The chain employs TRBV19 and TRBJ2-7, with 15 bases lining up with TRBD2. The CDR3 covers 16 residues. Germline trimming cut 5 bases from V and 4 bases from J; bases unmatched to any gene: 6. Germline V gene lookup returns CDR1 LNHDA and CDR2 SQIVND (reference sequence). The CDR3 reads CASSGLAGGPFYEQYF. The CDR3 nucleotides read TGTGCCAGTAGTGGACTAGCGGGAGGGCCTTTTTACGAGCAGTACTTC.

This clone was seen a single time. This sequence joins TRBV9 and TRBJ1-1; 9 bases fit TRBD1. V shed 0 bases, J shed 10 bases, and the junction held 1 base outside the gene matches. This CDR3 region has 12 residues. Germline assignment: CDR1 SGDLS and CDR2 YYNGEE. CDR3 protein: CASSVEDRGAFF. In DNA form, the CDR3 reads TGTGCCAGCAGCGTAGAGGACAGGGGAGCTTTCTTT.

The table lists this clone with a few counts. The chain recombines TRBV19 with TRBJ1-1; D remains unclear. The germline gives CDR1 LNHDA, CDR2 SQIVND (reference sequence). V was cut by 5 bases and J by 0 bases, with 10 bases left in between. CDR3 length: 14 amino acids. CDR3 nucleotide sequence: TGTGCCAGTAGTTTTTACGGAATGAACACTGAAGCTTTCTTT. It is translated as CASSFYGMNTEAFF.

The CDR3 loop is CASNRGSVVTNEKLFF. The CDR3, as DNA: TGTGCCAGCAACAGGGGGAGTGTGGTAACTAATGAAAAACTGTTTTTT. The chain has TRBV7-9 and TRBJ1-4; 8 positions match TRBD1. The length of the CDR3 is 16 residues. CDR1 and CDR2 (germline): SEHNR, FQNEAQ (reference sequence). V lost 7 bases, J lost 1 base, and 8 bases stayed unmatched. Combining the CDR3 with reference TRBV7-9 and TRBJ1-4 gives the whole variable domain DTGVSQNPRHKITKRGQNVTFRCDPISEHNRLYWYRQTLGQGPEFLTYFQNEAQLEKSRLLSDRFSAERPKGSFSTLEIQRTEQGDSAMYLCASNRGSVVTNEKLFFGSGTQLSVL.

The chain carries TRBV9 and TRBJ2-2, with no clear D. Germline assignment: CDR1 SGDLS and CDR2 YYNGEE. There are 14 residues in the CDR3. Deletions cut 0 bases from V and 4 bases from J, with 7 bases between. The CDR3 DNA reads TGTGCCAGCAGCGTAGCTCCATCCACCGGGGAGCTGTTTTTT. Amino acid sequence: CASSVAPSTGELFF.